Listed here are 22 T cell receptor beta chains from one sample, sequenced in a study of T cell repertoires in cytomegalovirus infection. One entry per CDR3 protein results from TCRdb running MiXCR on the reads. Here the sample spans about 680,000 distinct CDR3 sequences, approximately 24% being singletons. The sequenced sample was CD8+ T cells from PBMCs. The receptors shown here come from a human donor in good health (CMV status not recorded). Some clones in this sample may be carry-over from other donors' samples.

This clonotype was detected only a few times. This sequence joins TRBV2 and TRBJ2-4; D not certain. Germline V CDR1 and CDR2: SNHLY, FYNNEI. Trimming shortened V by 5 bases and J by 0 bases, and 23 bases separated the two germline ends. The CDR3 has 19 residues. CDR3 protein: CASSLFRAPDGIAKNIQYF. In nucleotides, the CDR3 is TGTGCCAGCAGTCTCTTCCGGGCCCCAGATGGTATAGCCAAAAACATTCAGTACTTC.

This CDR3 reads CASSQEGILISNQPQHF. The CDR3 DNA reads as TGTGCCAGCAGCCAAGAAGGAATTTTAATTAGCAATCAGCCCCAGCATTTT. V is TRBV14 and J is TRBJ1-5; D gene ambiguous. The CDR3 runs to 17 residues. Germline V lookup: CDR1 SGHDN, CDR2 FVKESK. The V end lost 0 bases, the J end lost 0 bases, and 12 bases lay between the germline ends.

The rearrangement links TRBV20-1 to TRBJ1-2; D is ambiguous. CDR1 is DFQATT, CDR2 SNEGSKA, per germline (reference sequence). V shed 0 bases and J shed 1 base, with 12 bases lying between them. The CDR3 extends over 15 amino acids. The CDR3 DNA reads TGCAGTGCTAGAGATTTCGGAGTTTTTAACTATGGCTACACCTTC. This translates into CSARDFGVFNYGYTF.

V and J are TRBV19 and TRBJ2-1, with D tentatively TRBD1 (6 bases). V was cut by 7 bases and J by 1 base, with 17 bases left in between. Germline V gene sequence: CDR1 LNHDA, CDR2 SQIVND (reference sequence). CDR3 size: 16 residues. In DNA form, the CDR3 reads TGTGCCAGTACCCAACCGGGACATAGGTCCTACAATGAGCAGTTCTTC. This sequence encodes CASTQPGHRSYNEQFF.

The CDR3 sequence is CASSLEAGLGRETQYF. The CDR3 DNA sequence: TGTGCCAGCAGCTTGGAAGCCGGGTTGGGTAGAGAGACCCAGTACTTC. J is TRBJ2-5 and V is TRBV5-5; no reliable D call. The CDR3 sequence is 16 residues long. Deletions cut 0 bases from V and 4 bases from J, with 16 bases between. Germline lookup yields CDR1 SGHKS and CDR2 YYEKEE (reference sequence). Looking up the rest from reference TRBV5-5 and TRBJ2-5 gives the full variable domain: DAGVTQSPTHLIKTRGQQVTLRCSPISGHKSVSWYQQVLGQGPQFIFQYYEKEERGRGNFPDRFSARQFPNYSSELNVNALLLGDSALYLCASSLEAGLGRETQYFGPGTRLLVL.

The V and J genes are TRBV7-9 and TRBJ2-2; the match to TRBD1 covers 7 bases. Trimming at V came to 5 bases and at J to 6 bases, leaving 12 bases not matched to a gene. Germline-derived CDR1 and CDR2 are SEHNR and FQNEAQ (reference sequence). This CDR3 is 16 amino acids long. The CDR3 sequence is CASSPRQGAAAGELFF. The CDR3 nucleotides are TGTGCCAGCAGCCCTCGACAGGGAGCGGCAGCCGGGGAGCTGTTTTTT.

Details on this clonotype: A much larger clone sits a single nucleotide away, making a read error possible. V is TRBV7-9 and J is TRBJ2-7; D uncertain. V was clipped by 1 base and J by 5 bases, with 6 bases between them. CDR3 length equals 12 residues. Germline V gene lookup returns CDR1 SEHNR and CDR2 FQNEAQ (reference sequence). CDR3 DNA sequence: TGTGCCAGCAGCTTAGTCCCCCACGAGCAGTACTTC. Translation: CASSLVPHEQYF. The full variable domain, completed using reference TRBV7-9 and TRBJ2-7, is DTGVSQNPRHKITKRGQNVTFRCDPISEHNRLYWYRQTLGQGPEFLTYFQNEAQLEKSRLLSDRFSAERPKGSFSTLEIQRTEQGDSAMYLCASSLVPHEQYFGPGTRLTVT.

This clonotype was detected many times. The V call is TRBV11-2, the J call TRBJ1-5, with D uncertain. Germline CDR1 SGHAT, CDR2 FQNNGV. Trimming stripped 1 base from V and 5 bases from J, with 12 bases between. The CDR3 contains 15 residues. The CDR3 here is CASSLAPGGHQPQHF. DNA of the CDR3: TGTGCCAGCAGCTTAGCCCCGGGCGGACATCAGCCCCAGCATTTT. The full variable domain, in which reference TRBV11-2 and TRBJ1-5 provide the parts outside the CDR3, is EAGVAQSPRYKIIEKRQSVAFWCNPISGHATLYWYQQILGQGPKLLIQFQNNGVVDDSQLPKDRFSAERLKGVDSTLKIQPAKLEDSAVYLCASSLAPGGHQPQHFGDGTRLSIL.

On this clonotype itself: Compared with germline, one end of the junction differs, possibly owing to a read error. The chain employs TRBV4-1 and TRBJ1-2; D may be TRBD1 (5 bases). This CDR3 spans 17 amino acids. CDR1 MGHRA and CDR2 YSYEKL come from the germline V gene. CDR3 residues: CVSSQEGWTTADYGYTF. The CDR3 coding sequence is TGCGTCAGCAGCCAAGAAGGGTGGACAACCGCCGACTATGGCTACACCTTC.

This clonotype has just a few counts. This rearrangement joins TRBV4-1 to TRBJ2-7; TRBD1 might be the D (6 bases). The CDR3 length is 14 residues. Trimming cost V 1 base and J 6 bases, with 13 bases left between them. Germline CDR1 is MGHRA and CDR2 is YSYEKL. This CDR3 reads CASSQARGSVEQYV. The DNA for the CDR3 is TGCGCCAGCAGCCAAGCCAGGGGATCCGTCGAGCAGTACGTC.

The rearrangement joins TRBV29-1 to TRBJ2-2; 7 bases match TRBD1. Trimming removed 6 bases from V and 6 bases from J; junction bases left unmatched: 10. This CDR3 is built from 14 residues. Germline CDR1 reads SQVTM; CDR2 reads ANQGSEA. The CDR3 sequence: CSVKQGSEAGELFF. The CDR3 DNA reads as TGCAGCGTGAAACAGGGGTCAGAAGCCGGGGAGCTGTTTTTT.

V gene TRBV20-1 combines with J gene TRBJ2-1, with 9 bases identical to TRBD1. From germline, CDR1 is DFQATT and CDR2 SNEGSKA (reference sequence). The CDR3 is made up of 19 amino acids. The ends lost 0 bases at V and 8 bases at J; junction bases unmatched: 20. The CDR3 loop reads CSARDFRTPGQGPGHEQFF. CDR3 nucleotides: TGCAGTGCTAGAGACTTCCGGACCCCGGGACAGGGTCCCGGGCATGAGCAGTTCTTC.

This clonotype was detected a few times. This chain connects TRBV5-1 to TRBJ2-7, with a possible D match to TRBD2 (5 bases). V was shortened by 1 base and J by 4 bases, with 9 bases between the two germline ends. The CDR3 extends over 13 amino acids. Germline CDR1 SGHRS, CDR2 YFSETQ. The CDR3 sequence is CASSLNGLYEQYF. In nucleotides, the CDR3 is TGCGCCAGCAGCTTGAATGGACTTTACGAGCAGTACTTC.

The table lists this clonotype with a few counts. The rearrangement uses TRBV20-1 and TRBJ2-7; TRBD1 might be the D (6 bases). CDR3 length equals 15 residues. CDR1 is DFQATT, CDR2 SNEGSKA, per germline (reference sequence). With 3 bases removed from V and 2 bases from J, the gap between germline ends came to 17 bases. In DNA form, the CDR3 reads TGCAGTGCTAGGGTGCGGACAGTGGGACCCTACGAGCAGTACTTC. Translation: CSARVRTVGPYEQYF.

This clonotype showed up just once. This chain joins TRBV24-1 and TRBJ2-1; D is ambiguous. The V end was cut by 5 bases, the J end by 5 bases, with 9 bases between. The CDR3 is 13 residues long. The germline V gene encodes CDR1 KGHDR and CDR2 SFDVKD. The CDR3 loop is CATSVHSNNEQFF. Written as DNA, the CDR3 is TGTGCCACCAGTGTTCACAGTAACAATGAGCAGTTCTTC.

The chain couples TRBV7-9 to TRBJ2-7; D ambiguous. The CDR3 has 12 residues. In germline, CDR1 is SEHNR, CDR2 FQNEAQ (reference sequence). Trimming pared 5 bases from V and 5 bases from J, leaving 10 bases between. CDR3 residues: CASSRGPNEQYF. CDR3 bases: TGTGCCAGCAGCCGAGGACCCAACGAGCAGTACTTC.

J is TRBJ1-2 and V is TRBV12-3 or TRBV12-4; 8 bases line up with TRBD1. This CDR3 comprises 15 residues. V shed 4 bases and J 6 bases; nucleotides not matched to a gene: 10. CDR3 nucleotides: TGTGCCAGCAGTTCCACCCCGGGACAGGTAGATGGCTACACCTTC. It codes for CASSSTPGQVDGYTF.

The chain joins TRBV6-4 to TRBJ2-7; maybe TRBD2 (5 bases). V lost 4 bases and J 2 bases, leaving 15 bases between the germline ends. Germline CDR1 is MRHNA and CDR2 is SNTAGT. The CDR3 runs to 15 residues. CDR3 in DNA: TGTGCCAGCAGTGGTTGGGCTAGCAGTCCCTACGAGCAGTACGTC. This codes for CASSGWASSPYEQYV.

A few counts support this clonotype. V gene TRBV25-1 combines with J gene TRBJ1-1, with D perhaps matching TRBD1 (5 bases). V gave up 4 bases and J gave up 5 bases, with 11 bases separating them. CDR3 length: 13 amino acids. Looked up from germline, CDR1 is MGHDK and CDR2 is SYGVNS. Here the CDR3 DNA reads TGTGCCAGCAGTGCGGGGGTACAGACTGAAGCTTTCTTT. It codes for CASSAGVQTEAFF.

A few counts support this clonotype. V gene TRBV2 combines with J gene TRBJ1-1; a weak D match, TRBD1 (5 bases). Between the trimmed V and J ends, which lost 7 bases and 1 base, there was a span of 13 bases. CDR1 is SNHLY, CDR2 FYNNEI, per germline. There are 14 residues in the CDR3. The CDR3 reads CASMGRTKNTEAFF. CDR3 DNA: TGTGCCAGCATGGGCAGGACAAAGAACACTGAAGCTTTCTTT.

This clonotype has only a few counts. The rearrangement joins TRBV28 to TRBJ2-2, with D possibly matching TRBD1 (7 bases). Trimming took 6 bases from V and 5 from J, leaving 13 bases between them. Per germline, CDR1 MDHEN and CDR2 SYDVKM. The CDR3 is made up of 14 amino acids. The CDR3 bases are TGTGCCAGCAGGTGGCAGGGGGGAACCGGGGAGCTGTTTTTT. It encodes CASRWQGGTGELFF.

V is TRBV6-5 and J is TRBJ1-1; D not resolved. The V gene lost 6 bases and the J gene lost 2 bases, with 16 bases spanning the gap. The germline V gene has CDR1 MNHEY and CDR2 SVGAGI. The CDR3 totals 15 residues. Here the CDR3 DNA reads TGTGCCAGCAGGTTAGGGAAAAGGTCAAACACTGAAGCTTTCTTT. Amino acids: CASRLGKRSNTEAFF.